The 2 T cell receptor beta chains below all came from one sample that was sequenced in a study of T and B cells in COVID-19 patients. Each TRB amplification used about 250-550 ng of genomic DNA from blood. TRB rearrangements were amplified by multiplex PCR with BIOMED2 TRB-A/B primers. TCRdb independently ran MiXCR on the multiplex PCR reads; one entry per CDR3 protein. Altogether under 15,000 distinct CDR3 sequences are present, more than 25% being singletons, with the ten largest covering 5.5% to 8.5%. Sequenced sample: blood. All receptors come from a human donor who had recovered from COVID-19.

By frequency in the sample, this clonotype is medium-sized (0.01 to 0.1%). The rearrangement uses TRBV29-1 and TRBJ1-2, with a possible D match to TRBD1 (5 bases). The CDR3 totals 14 residues. Deletions cut 5 bases from V and 7 bases from J, with 20 bases between. CDR1 is SQVTM and CDR2 is ANQGSEA in the germline V gene. The CDR3 reads CSVSTEEGMSGYTF. The CDR3 DNA follows: TGCAGCGTTTCCACGGAAGAGGGGATGAGTGGCTACACCTTC.

The genes are TRBV6-2 or TRBV6-3 and TRBJ1-2, with D perhaps matching TRBD1 (5 bases). V was cut by 6 bases and J by 2 bases, with 13 bases left in between. CDR3 length: 14 amino acids. CDR1 is MNHEY and CDR2 is SVGEGT in the germline V gene. CDR3 region: CASRPTGANYGYTF. The DNA of the CDR3 is TGTGCCAGCAGGCCTACCGGGGCCAACTATGGCTACACCTTC.